This TCR beta chain was retrieved from a study of early T cells in non-severe SARS-CoV-2 infection. Findings and limits, study-wide: Matches to VDJdb favored anti-spike CD8 responses and missed private and CD4 specificities.

Each CDR3 protein gets one entry after TCRdb re-called the 5' RACE reads with MiXCR. The sample yields around 60,000 distinct CDR3 sequences, roughly 13% seen once. There are a few counts of this clonotype. Its target is not known. The TCR sequence derives from an adult who was a healthcare worker with PCR-confirmed SARS-CoV-2 infection or an uninfected control (not recorded which). Sequencing input: whole blood.

The CDR3 nucleotides read TGTGCCAGCAGTTTTGGGGTAGAGAATCAGCCCCAGCATTTT. It encodes CASSFGVENQPQHF. The chain links TRBV12-3 or TRBV12-4 to TRBJ1-5; D unresolved. The CDR3 has 14 amino acids. Between the trimmed V and J ends, which lost 3 bases and 4 bases, there was a span of 10 bases.